This is a list of T cell receptor beta chains from one sample in a study of post-analysis software for immune sequencing data. MiXCR, applied by TCRdb to the PCR reads, yields one record per CDR3 protein. The top ten clones hold roughly 4.5% of a sample with 750,000 to 950,000 distinct CDR3 sequences, about 45% of them seen once. The specimen sequenced was blood. The receptors shown here come from a girl aged 10 to 17 with multiple sclerosis. CDR3s include the opening cysteine and the closing phenylalanine or tryptophan. The D gene is left open where the match is weak. Size is omitted from some rows. Given values are once, few, many or a class for expanded clones.

>TRBJ2-7|NA|TRBV7-2|few
TGTGCCAGCAGCCCAACCGGGCCCGCCCGGGAGCAGTACTTC
CASSPTGPAREQYF
>TRBJ1-1|NA|TRBV29-1|NA
TGCAGCGTTGCCAGGTTGCACACTGAAGCTTTCTTT
CSVARLHTEAFF
>TRBJ2-7|NA|TRBV20-1|NA
TGCAGTGCTAGGTCTCGGTCGGCGTGGGAGTTTGAGGAGCAGTACTTC
CSARSRSAWEFEEQYF
>TRBJ2-1|TRBD2|TRBV5-1|NA
TGCGCCAGCAGCCAGCGGGAGGGCCGGGCCAATGAGCAGTTCTTC
CASSQREGRANEQFF
>TRBJ2-1|TRBD2|TRBV9|NA
TGTGCCAGCAGCGCACTAGCGGAGTCCTACAATGAGCAGTTCTTC
CASSALAESYNEQFF
>TRBJ1-5|TRBD1|TRBV5-1|NA
TGCGCCAGCAGCCTGGGACAGGGTGATCAGCCCCAGCATTTT
CASSLGQGDQPQHF
>TRBJ2-3|TRBD1|TRBV2|NA
TGTGCCAGCAGTTACCGGGACAGAGATACGCAGTATTTT
CASSYRDRDTQYF
>TRBJ1-1|NA|TRBV7-2|NA
TGTGCCAGCAGCTTAGGACCGATCGGACGGGGAGGCACTGAAGCTTTCTTT
CASSLGPIGRGGTEAFF
>TRBJ2-7|NA|TRBV6-5|NA
TGTGCCAGCAGTTACTCGGGTATCTCCTACGAGCAGTACTTC
CASSYSGISYEQYF
>TRBJ2-3|TRBD2|TRBV9|NA
TGTGCCAGCAGCGTAGACCCTAGCGGACTTGTCACAGATACGCAGTATTTT
CASSVDPSGLVTDTQYF
>TRBJ2-1|NA|TRBV6-1|NA
TGTGCCAGCAGGATGAAATGGCAGGCCTACAATGAGCAGTTCTTC
CASRMKWQAYNEQFF
>TRBJ2-5|TRBD1|TRBV20-1|NA
TGCAGTGCCTCATCGGGACAGGCCTTAGAGACCCAGTACTTC
CSASSGQALETQYF
>TRBJ1-2|NA|TRBV10-3|NA
TGTGCCATCAGTGAGTCAAGGAGCGACCCTACCTCTGGCTACACCTTC
CAISESRSDPTSGYTF
>TRBJ1-2|NA|TRBV19|few
TGTGCCAGTAGTACCTCTACCGTGATCTATGGCTACACCTTC
CASSTSTVIYGYTF
>TRBJ2-7|NA|TRBV6-6|NA
TGTGCCAGCATGATGGGAAGGGCCTCGGGCGAGCAGTACTTC
CASMMGRASGEQYF
>TRBJ2-7|TRBD2|TRBV7-2|few
TGTGCCAGCAGCTTAGAAATAGCGGGAGGGGTCTCCTACGAGCAGTACTTC
CASSLEIAGGVSYEQYF
>TRBJ2-7|NA|TRBV2|NA
TGTGCCAGCAACTCCTATAGCGGATACGAGCAGTACTTC
CASNSYSGYEQYF
>TRBJ2-5|NA|TRBV24-1|NA
TGTGCCACCAGTGATCAGGGCCCAGAGACCCAGTACTTC
CATSDQGPETQYF
>TRBJ2-7|NA|TRBV7-9|few
TGTGCCGGAGGCCGGGGGACCTACGAGCAGTACTTC
CAGGRGTYEQYF
>TRBJ2-1|TRBD2|TRBV6-1|few
TGTGCCACCGGGACTAGCGGATATCTCAATGAGCAGTTCTTC
CATGTSGYLNEQFF
>TRBJ2-5|NA|TRBV4-3|NA
TGCGCCAGCAGCCAAGATAGCGGCCCGCGGGAGACCCAGTACTTC
CASSQDSGPRETQYF
>TRBJ1-2|NA|TRBV4-1|NA
TGCGCCAGCAGCCAAGATTTGGGGAAAAACTATGGCTACACCTTC
CASSQDLGKNYGYTF
>TRBJ2-1|NA|TRBV11-3|NA
TGTGCCAGCAGCTTATTGGGGGGGCCAGATAATGAGCAGTTCTTC
CASSLLGGPDNEQFF
>TRBJ2-7|NA|TRBV20-1|few
TGCAGTGCTCGTACTAGATTGGTCTCCTACGAGCAGTACTTC
CSARTRLVSYEQYF
>TRBJ2-7|NA|TRBV24-1|NA
TGTGCCACCAGTGATCCTCGGGACGGCTCCTACGAGCAGTACTTC
CATSDPRDGSYEQYF
>TRBJ1-1|NA|TRBV20-1|few
TGCAGTGCTAGAGGATACATGAACACTGAAGCTTTCTTT
CSARGYMNTEAFF
>TRBJ2-7|NA|TRBV7-9|few
TGTGCCAGCAGCGGGACCCGTAGCTCCTACGAGCAGTACTTC
CASSGTRSSYEQYF
>TRBJ2-5|TRBD1|TRBV10-3|NA
TGTGCCATCAGTGTAGTCGACAGGGGGGAAGAGACCCAGTACTTC
CAISVVDRGEETQYF
>TRBJ2-7|TRBD1|TRBV6-1|NA
TGTGCCAGCGGGACAGGGGTTGGCGAGCAGTACTTC
CASGTGVGEQYF
>TRBJ1-4|NA|TRBV4-3|few
TGCGCCAGCAGCCCCAAAAGAGGACCTGAAAAACTGTTTTTT
CASSPKRGPEKLFF
>TRBJ2-5|TRBD2|TRBV7-9|NA
TGTGCCAGCAGTCCCCTAGCGGGAGAGATAACGGAGACCCAGTACTTC
CASSPLAGEITETQYF
>TRBJ2-1|TRBD2|TRBV5-1|NA
TGCGCCAGCAGCTGGCTTCCGGGACTAGTCCCAGGGGATGAGCAGTTCTTC
CASSWLPGLVPGDEQFF
>TRBJ1-1|NA|TRBV6-6|NA
TGTGCCAGCAGCCCGGACCTGAAACGTCTACCGGCTTTCTTT
CASSPDLKRLPAFF
>TRBJ2-7|NA|TRBV4-3|NA
TGCGCCAGCAGCCAAGAAATGAGGGGCCCCTACGAGCAGTACTTC
CASSQEMRGPYEQYF
>TRBJ2-5|NA|TRBV7-9|NA
TGTGCCAGCAGCTTAGTAAATATAGCGGAACAAGAGACCCAGTACTTC
CASSLVNIAEQETQYF
>TRBJ1-5|NA|TRBV24-1|NA
TGTGCCACCAGTGATCCCCAACGACGGCAGGGGTATAGCAATCAGCCCCAGCATTTT
CATSDPQRRQGYSNQPQHF
>TRBJ2-1|NA|TRBV15|few
TGTGCCACCAGCTCACAGGGATCGGTTTATAATGAGCAGTTCTTC
CATSSQGSVYNEQFF
>TRBJ1-1|NA|TRBV30|NA
TGTGCCTGGAGAGAAACCGGACAGCGTGAAGCTTTCTTT
CAWRETGQREAFF
>TRBJ2-1|TRBD2|TRBV9|NA
TGTGCCAGCAGCGTAGACCTCGGGGGCGGGAGGGACAATGAGCAGTTCTTC
CASSVDLGGGRDNEQFF
>TRBJ1-4|NA|TRBV20-1|once
TGCAGTGCGAGAGGCTGGGAGGGAGCGAGAGAAAAACTGTTTTTT
CSARGWEGAREKLFF
>TRBJ1-1|NA|TRBV5-1|once
TGCGCCAGCAGCTTAGGGGATAACACTGAAGCTTTCTTT
CASSLGDNTEAFF
>TRBJ1-2|NA|TRBV20-1|NA
TGCAGTGCTAGAGAGGGGGTTGGCTACACCTTC
CSAREGVGYTF
>TRBJ1-2|NA|TRBV12-3/TRBV12-4|few
TGTGCCAGCAGTGCCCCAGGGGTGAAGTTTGATGGCTACACCTTC
CASSAPGVKFDGYTF
>TRBJ1-2|NA|TRBV29-1|NA
TGCAGCGTAGACGAAAGGGGGGGCTATGGCTACACCTTC
CSVDERGGYGYTF
>TRBJ2-1|NA|TRBV5-1|NA
TGCGCCAGCAGCTCGCGACAGGTTGGAGAGCAGTTCTTC
CASSSRQVGEQFF
>TRBJ2-7|NA|TRBV7-2|NA
TGTGCCAGCAGCTTAGGTGGAGACGGCTTCTACGAGCAGTACTTC
CASSLGGDGFYEQYF
>TRBJ1-4|NA|TRBV29-1|NA
TGCAGCGTTGTCCTGGAGGGTGAAAAACTGTTTTTT
CSVVLEGEKLFF
>TRBJ2-1|TRBD2|TRBV14|NA
TGTGCCAGCAGCCAAGGAGACAGCGGGAGTAGGAATGAGCAGTTCTTC
CASSQGDSGSRNEQFF
>TRBJ2-5|TRBD2|TRBV9|few
TGTGCCAGCAGCGTATCTGGACTAGCGGAGCAGGAAGAGACCCAGTACTTC
CASSVSGLAEQEETQYF